This TCR beta chain was identified during a study of tumor-infiltrating lymphocytes in primary liver carcinoma. Overall study: The neoplasms were of stage T1-T3 N0M0, with dimensions of about 4.2 to 11 cm across. Study-level results: Tumors carried a top-250-clone fraction significantly exceeding that of blood (p = 0.039). Because the samples were bulk unsorted, the study did not compare CD4+ and CD8+ repertoires.

Both blood RNA, taken from unsorted whole blood, and germline DNA were extracted. In regard to this clonotype: Its antigen is undetermined. A much larger clonotype is one base distant, so this may be a read error.

With a constant-region primer, TCR beta cDNA was made from approximately 520 ng of total RNA. Three rounds of nested multiplex PCR with slightly modified ARM-PCR produced TCR beta libraries. Primers for the first two PCR rounds were TRBV1-TRBV30 forward primers and a C-beta reverse primer (approximately 10 cycles per round). TCRdb reanalysed the multiplex PCR reads using MiXCR and keeps one entry per CDR3 protein. The table lists about 310,000 distinct CDR3 sequences, 45% to 70% of them singletons. This CDR3 has 15 residues. Germline CDR1 SGHNT, CDR2 YENEEA. The clonotype was recovered from a woman in her twenties or thirties with primary liver carcinoma and hepatitis B virus infection. Sample: peripheral blood. The chain is built from TRBV11-3 and TRBJ2-2; D perhaps matches TRBD1 (5 bases). The CDR3 nucleotides read TGTGCCAGCAGCTCCAGGGTTACGAACACCGAGGAGCTGTTTTTT. It specifies CASSSRVTNTEELFF.